Listed below are T cell receptor beta chains from one sample, sequenced in a study of blood T cell repertoires in COVID-19. TCRdb's table, derived via immunoSEQ multiplex PCR, lists solely in-frame clones and lacks some. The sample yields about 370,000 clones, 80% to 90% seen once. Sequencing was done on a sample of peripheral blood. All receptors derive from a woman in her twenties or thirties with COVID-19, enrolled during active disease. Each CDR3 is given with its conserved first and last residue. The D gene is left open where the match is weak. The size field is filled for only some rows; it gives once, few, many or a size class.

clone size	J gene	V gene	D gene	CDR3 protein	CDR3 DNA
-	TRBJ1-1	TRBV6-5	-	CASSYRGMNTEAFF	TGTGCCAGCAGTTACAGGGGTATGAACACTGAAGCTTTCTTT
-	TRBJ2-1	TRBV7-2	-	CASSRRSAGDEQFF	TGTGCCAGCAGCCGCCGGTCAGCGGGCGATGAGCAGTTCTTC
many	TRBJ1-2	TRBV4-1	TRBD1	CASSQDRETGIYGYTF	TGCGCCAGCAGCCAAGATCGTGAGACAGGGATCTATGGCTACACCTTC
-	TRBJ2-5	TRBV2	TRBD2	CASSSPRTSGRYQETQYF	TGTGCCAGCAGTTCCCCCCGGACTAGCGGGAGGTACCAAGAGACCCAGTACTTC
-	TRBJ1-1	TRBV7-6	TRBD1	CASSPETWRTGNTEAFF	TGTGCCAGCAGCCCCGAAACCTGGCGGACAGGGAACACTGAAGCTTTCTTT
-	TRBJ2-2	TRBV11-3	TRBD1	CASSPRTGRRGELFF	TGTGCCAGCAGCCCCCGGACAGGGAGGCGCGGGGAGCTGTTTTTT
-	TRBJ2-1	TRBV5-4	-	CASSLGVGTDLVNEQFF	TGTGCCAGCAGCCTGGGGGTGGGCACTGACCTTGTCAATGAGCAGTTCTTC
-	TRBJ1-1	TRBV12-5	TRBD1	CASGLTRTGGTEAFF	TGTGCTAGTGGTTTGACGAGGACAGGGGGGACTGAAGCTTTCTTT
-	TRBJ2-7	TRBV7-9	-	CASSPPGSHEQYF	TGTGCCAGCAGCCCTCCGGGTAGCCACGAGCAGTACTTC
-	TRBJ2-7	TRBV5-6	-	CASSLVWSGSNEQYF	TGTGCCAGCAGCTTGGTATGGAGCGGTTCAAACGAGCAGTACTTC
-	TRBJ2-7	TRBV5-4	TRBD2	CASSLSGRLGDEQYF	TGTGCCAGCAGCTTGAGCGGGAGGTTGGGGGATGAGCAGTACTTC
-	TRBJ1-5	TRBV7-2	-	CASSLDGGPQHF	TGTGCCAGCAGCTTAGATGGCGGGCCCCAGCATTTT
once	TRBJ2-5	TRBV2	-	CASTSEAETQYF	TGTGCCAGCACGTCTGAAGCTGAGACCCAGTACTTC
-	TRBJ1-4	TRBV28	-	CASRLQGTPGEKLFF	TGTGCCAGCAGGTTGCAGGGGACCCCTGGTGAAAAACTGTTTTTT
-	TRBJ1-5	TRBV2	-	CASSGRTVHDNQPQHF	TGTGCCAGCAGTGGCCGGACAGTGCATGACAATCAGCCCCAGCATTTT
-	TRBJ2-1	TRBV28	TRBD2	CASSTKGTSGMGNEQFF	TGTGCCAGCAGTACGAAGGGGACTAGCGGGATGGGGAATGAGCAGTTCTTC
-	TRBJ2-1	TRBV10-3	TRBD2	CAMGTSGNEQFF	TGTGCCATGGGGACTAGCGGGAATGAGCAGTTCTTC
-	TRBJ1-1	TRBV2	-	CASSEAPGTEAFF	TGTGCCAGCAGTGAAGCTCCGGGCACTGAAGCTTTCTTT
few	TRBJ2-3	TRBV6-5	-	CASTTAGATQYF	TGTGCCAGCACTACGGCGGGGGCTACGCAGTATTTT
-	TRBJ1-5	TRBV19	-	CASSATAGADQPQHF	TGTGCCAGTAGTGCAACCGCAGGGGCTGATCAGCCCCAGCATTTT
-	TRBJ2-1	TRBV6-1	TRBD2	CASSEGLAENNEQFF	TGTGCCAGCAGTGAGGGACTAGCGGAGAACAATGAGCAGTTCTTC
-	TRBJ2-1	TRBV19	-	CASSIGLVSFGEQFF	TGTGCCAGTAGTATAGGTCTGGTGAGTTTCGGTGAGCAGTTCTTC
-	TRBJ2-2	TRBV6-2/TRBV6-3	-	CASSETRLPNTGELFF	TGTGCCAGCAGTGAGACTAGGCTACCGAACACCGGGGAGCTGTTTTTT
-	TRBJ1-1	TRBV7-9	-	CASSPNVNTEAFF	TGTGCCAGCAGCCCTAATGTGAACACTGAAGCTTTCTTT
-	TRBJ2-6	TRBV10-3	-	CAIWLSGANVLTF	TGTGCCATCTGGCTCTCTGGGGCCAACGTCCTGACTTTC
-	TRBJ2-3	TRBV24-1	-	CATSDSLTDTQYF	TGTGCCACCAGTGATTCCTTGACAGATACGCAGTATTTT
once	TRBJ2-1	TRBV10-1	-	CASSESVDSNEQFF	TGCGCCAGCAGTGAGTCCGTCGACTCCAATGAGCAGTTCTTC
-	TRBJ2-2	TRBV7-7	TRBD2	CASSRELAGVETGELFF	TGTGCTAGCAGCCGAGAACTAGCGGGAGTAGAGACCGGGGAGCTGTTTTTT
-	TRBJ1-2	TRBV6-5	TRBD1	CASRGPSDRGHGYTF	TGTGCCAGCAGGGGTCCTTCGGACAGGGGGCATGGCTACACCTTC
-	TRBJ1-1	TRBV30	-	CAWSREQNTEAFF	TGTGCCTGGAGCCGGGAGCAGAACACTGAAGCTTTCTTT
-	TRBJ1-1	TRBV5-1	TRBD1	CASSDTGGTTEAFF	TGCGCCAGCAGCGATACAGGGGGGACCACTGAAGCTTTCTTT
-	TRBJ2-2	TRBV29-1	-	CSQQGRTGELFF	TGCAGTCAACAGGGGAGGACCGGGGAGCTGTTTTTT
once	TRBJ2-7	TRBV14	-	CASRGTHSYEQYF	TGTGCCAGCAGAGGGACACATTCCTACGAGCAGTACTTC
-	TRBJ2-3	TRBV28	TRBD2	CASRRTSGRLDTQYF	TGTGCCAGCAGAAGGACTAGCGGGAGGCTAGATACGCAGTATTTT
-	TRBJ2-3	TRBV10-3	TRBD2	CAIRGLAGGRDTQYF	TGTGCCATCAGGGGACTAGCGGGAGGTCGGGATACGCAGTATTTT
-	TRBJ1-2	TRBV15	TRBD1	CATSRGLTGLGYGYTF	TGTGCCACCAGCAGAGGCCTGACAGGGCTGGGCTATGGCTACACCTTC
-	TRBJ2-7	TRBV5-1	-	CASSLSLESEQYF	TGCGCCAGCAGCTTGAGTCTGGAGAGCGAGCAGTACTTC
once	TRBJ2-7	TRBV10-2	-	CASEGGMYEQYF	TGCGCCAGCGAAGGAGGGATGTACGAGCAGTACTTC
-	TRBJ2-1	TRBV9	-	CASSATTGEQFF	TGTGCCAGCAGCGCAACTACGGGTGAGCAGTTCTTC
-	TRBJ2-2	TRBV11-2	-	CASRSLASGELFF	TGTGCCAGCAGATCCTTAGCGTCCGGGGAGCTGTTTTTT
-	TRBJ2-4	TRBV7-2	TRBD1	CASSTPLLTGGENIQYF	TGTGCCAGCAGCACTCCTTTACTGACAGGGGGAGAAAACATTCAGTACTTC
few	TRBJ2-7	TRBV6-5	-	CASSYSIPGDTYEQYF	TGTGCCAGCAGTTACTCGATACCAGGCGATACCTACGAGCAGTACTTC
-	TRBJ1-4	TRBV4-1	TRBD1	CASSQDLGGQGHEKLFF	TGCGCCAGCAGCCAAGATCTGGGCGGACAGGGGCACGAAAAACTGTTTTTT